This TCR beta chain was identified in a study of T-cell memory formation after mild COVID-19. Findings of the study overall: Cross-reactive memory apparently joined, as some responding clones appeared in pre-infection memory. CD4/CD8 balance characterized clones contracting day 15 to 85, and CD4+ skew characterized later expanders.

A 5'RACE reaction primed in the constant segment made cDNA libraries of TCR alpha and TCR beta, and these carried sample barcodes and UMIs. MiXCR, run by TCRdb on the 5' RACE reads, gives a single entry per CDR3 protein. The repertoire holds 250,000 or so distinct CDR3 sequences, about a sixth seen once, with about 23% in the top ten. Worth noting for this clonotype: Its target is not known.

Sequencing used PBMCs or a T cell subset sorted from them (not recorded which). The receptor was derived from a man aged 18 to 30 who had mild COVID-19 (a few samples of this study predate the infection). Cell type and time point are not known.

The CDR3 spells CASSTGSSYNEQFF. In DNA, the CDR3 is TGTGCCAGCAGTACAGGGAGCTCCTACAATGAGCAGTTCTTC. The chain carries TRBV6-5 and TRBJ2-1, with D possibly TRBD1 on 6 matching bases. Germline lookup yields CDR1 MNHEY and CDR2 SVGAGI. Trimming took off 5 bases at V and 0 bases at J, with 8 bases between the two ends. The CDR3 length is 14 residues.